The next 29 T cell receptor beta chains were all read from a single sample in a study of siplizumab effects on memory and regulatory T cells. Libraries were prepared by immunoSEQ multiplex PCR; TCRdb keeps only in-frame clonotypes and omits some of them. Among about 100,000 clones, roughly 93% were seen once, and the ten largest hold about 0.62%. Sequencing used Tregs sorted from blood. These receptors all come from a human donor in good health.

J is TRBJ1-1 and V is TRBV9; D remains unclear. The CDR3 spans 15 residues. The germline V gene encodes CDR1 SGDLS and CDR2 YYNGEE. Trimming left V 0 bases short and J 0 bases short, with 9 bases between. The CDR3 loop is CASSVGPGMNTEAFF. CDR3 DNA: TGTGCCAGCAGCGTAGGTCCGGGTATGAACACTGAAGCTTTCTTT.

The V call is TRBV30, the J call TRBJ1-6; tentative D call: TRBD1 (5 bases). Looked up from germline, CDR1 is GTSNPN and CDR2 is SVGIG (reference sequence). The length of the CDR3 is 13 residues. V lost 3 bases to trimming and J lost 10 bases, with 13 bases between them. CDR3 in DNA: TGTGCCTGGAGGCAATATGGGGGATCACCCCTCCACTTT. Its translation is CAWRQYGGSPLHF.

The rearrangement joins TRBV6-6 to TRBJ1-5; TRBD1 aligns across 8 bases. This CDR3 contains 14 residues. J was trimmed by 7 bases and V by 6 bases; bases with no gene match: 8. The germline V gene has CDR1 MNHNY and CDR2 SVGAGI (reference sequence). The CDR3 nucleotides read TGTGCCAGCAGACCCGGACAGGGAGTACAGCCCCAGCATTTT. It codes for CASRPGQGVQPQHF.

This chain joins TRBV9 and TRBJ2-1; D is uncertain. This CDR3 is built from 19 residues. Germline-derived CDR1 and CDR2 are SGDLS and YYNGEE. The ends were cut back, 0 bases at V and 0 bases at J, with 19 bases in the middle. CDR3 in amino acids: CASSVDPGAAAASYNEQFF. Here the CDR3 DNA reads TGTGCCAGCAGCGTAGATCCGGGTGCGGCGGCGGCCTCCTACAATGAGCAGTTCTTC.

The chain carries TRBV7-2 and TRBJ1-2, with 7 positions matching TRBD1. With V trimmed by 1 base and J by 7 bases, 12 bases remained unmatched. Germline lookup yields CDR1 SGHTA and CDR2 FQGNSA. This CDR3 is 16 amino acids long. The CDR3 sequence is CASSLGGLTGESGYTF. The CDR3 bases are TGTGCCAGCAGCTTAGGTGGGCTCACAGGGGAATCTGGCTACACCTTC.

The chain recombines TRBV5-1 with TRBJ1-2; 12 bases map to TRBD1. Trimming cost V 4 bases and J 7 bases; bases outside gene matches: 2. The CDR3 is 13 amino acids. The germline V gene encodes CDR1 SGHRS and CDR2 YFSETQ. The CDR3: CASSRDRGPGYTF. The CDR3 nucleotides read TGCGCCAGCAGCCGGGACAGGGGGCCTGGCTACACCTTC.

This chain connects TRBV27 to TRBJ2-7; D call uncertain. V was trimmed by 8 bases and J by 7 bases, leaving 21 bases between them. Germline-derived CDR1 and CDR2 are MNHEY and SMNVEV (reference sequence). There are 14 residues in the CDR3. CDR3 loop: CASGYSVGSREQYF. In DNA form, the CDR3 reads TGTGCCAGCGGCTACTCTGTTGGGTCTCGGGAGCAGTACTTC.

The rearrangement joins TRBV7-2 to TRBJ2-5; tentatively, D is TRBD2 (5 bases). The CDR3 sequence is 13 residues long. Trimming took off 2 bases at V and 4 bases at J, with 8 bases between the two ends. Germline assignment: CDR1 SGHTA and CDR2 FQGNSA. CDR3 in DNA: TGTGCCAGCAGCTTAAGGCTAGCAGAGACCCAGTACTTC. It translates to CASSLRLAETQYF.

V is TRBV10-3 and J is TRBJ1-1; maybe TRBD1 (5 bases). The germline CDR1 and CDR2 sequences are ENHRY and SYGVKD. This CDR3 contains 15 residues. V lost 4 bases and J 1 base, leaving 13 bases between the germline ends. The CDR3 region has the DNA TGTGCCATCAGTGTAGGGGTACGACAGAACACTGAAGCTTTCTTT. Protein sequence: CAISVGVRQNTEAFF.

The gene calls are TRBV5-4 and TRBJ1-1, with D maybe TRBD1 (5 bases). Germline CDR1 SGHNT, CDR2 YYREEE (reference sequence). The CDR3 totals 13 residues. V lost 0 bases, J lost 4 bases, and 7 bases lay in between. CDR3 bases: TGTGCCAGCAGCTTGGAGAGGGGCACTGAAGCTTTCTTT. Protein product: CASSLERGTEAFF.

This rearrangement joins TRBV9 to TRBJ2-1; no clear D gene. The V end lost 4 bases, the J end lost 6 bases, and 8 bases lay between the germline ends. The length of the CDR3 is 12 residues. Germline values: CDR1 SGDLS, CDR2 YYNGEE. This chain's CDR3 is CASSPRANEQFF. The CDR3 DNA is TGTGCCAGCAGCCCCCGGGCCAATGAGCAGTTCTTC.

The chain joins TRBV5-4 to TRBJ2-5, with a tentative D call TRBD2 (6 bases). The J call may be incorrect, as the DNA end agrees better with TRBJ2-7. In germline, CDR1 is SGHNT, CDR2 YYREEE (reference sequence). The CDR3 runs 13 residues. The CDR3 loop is CASRPRGSHEQYF. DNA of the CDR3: TGTGCCAGCAGACCCCGGGGGTCCCACGAGCAGTACTTC.

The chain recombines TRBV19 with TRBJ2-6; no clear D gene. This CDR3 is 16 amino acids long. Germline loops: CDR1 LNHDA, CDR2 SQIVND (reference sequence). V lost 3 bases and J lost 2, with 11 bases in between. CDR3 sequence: CASSMSLKAGANVLTF. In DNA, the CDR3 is TGTGCCAGTAGTATGTCGCTTAAGGCTGGGGCCAACGTCCTGACTTTC.

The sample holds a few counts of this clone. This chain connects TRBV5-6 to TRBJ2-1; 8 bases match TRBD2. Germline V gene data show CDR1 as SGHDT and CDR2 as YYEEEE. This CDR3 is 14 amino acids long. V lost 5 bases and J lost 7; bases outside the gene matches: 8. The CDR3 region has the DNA TGTGCCAGCAGTCCCGTCTCTAGCGGGAATGAGCAGTTCTTC. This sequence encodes CASSPVSSGNEQFF.

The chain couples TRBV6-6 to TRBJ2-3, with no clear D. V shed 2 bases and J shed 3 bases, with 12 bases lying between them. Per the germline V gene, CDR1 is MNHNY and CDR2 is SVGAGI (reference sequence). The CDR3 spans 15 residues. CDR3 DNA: TGTGCCAGCAGTTACCCGCGACGGGTGACAGATACGCAGTATTTT. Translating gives CASSYPRRVTDTQYF.

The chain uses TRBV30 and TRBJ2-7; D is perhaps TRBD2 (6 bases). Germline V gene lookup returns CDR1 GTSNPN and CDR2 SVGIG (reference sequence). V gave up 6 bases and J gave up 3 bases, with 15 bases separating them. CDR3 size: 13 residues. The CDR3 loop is CACHQTRNYEQYF. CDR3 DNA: TGTGCCTGCCACCAGACTAGAAACTACGAGCAGTACTTC.

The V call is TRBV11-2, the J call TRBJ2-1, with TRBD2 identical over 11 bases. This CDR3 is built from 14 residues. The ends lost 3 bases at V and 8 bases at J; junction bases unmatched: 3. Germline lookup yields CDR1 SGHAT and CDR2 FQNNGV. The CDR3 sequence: CASSLTSGAHEQFF. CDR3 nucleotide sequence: TGTGCCAGCAGCTTGACTAGCGGGGCCCATGAGCAGTTCTTC.

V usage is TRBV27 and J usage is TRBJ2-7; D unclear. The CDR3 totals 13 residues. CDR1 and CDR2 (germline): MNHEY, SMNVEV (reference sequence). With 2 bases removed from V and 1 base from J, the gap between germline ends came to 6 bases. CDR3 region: CASSLARSYEQYF. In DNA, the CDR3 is TGTGCCAGCAGTTTAGCCAGATCCTACGAGCAGTACTTC.

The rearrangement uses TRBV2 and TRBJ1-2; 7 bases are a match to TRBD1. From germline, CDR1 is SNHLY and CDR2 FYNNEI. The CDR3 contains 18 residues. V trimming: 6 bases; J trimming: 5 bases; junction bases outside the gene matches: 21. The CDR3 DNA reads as TGTGCCAGCAGGGAACAGGCTTCGTTCCAGTACAGGGGTTATGGCTACACCTTC. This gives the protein CASREQASFQYRGYGYTF.

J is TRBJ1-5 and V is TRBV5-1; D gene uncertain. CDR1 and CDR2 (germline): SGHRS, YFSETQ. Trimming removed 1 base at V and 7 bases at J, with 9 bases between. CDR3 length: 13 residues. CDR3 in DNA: TGCGCCAGCAGCTTGAGTTGGCAGCAGCCCCAGCATTTT. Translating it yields CASSLSWQQPQHF. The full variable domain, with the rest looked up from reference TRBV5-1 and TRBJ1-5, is KAGVTQTPRYLIKTRGQQVTLSCSPISGHRSVSWYQQTPGQGLQFLFEYFSETQRNKGNFPGRFSGRQFSNSRSEMNVSTLELGDSALYLCASSLSWQQPQHFGDGTRLSIL.

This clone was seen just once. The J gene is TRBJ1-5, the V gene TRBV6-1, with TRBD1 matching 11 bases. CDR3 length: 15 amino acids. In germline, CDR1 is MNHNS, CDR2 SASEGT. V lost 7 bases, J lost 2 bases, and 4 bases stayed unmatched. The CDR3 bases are TGTGCCAGCATCCAGGACAGGGGGCGCAATCAGCCCCAGCATTTT. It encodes CASIQDRGRNQPQHF.

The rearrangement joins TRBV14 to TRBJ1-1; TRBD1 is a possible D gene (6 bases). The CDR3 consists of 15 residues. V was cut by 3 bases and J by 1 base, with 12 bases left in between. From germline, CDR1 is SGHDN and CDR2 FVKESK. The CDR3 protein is CASSHFNRENTEAFF. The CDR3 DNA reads TGTGCCAGCAGCCATTTCAACAGGGAGAACACTGAAGCTTTCTTT.

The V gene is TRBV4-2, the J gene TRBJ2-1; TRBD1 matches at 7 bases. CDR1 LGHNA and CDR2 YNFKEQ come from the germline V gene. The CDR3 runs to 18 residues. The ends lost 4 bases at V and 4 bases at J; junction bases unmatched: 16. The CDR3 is CASSLGSSGGTLYNEQFF. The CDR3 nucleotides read TGTGCCAGCAGCCTCGGAAGCTCAGGGGGAACTTTGTACAATGAGCAGTTCTTC.

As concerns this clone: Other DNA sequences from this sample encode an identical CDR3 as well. CDR3 residues: CASSLQGAGTEAFF. Written as DNA, the CDR3 is TGTGCCAGCAGCTTACAGGGGGCAGGAACTGAAGCTTTCTTT. The chain is built from TRBV7-9 and TRBJ1-1, with 8 bases matching TRBD1. Germline V gene data show CDR1 as SEHNR and CDR2 as FQNEAQ (reference sequence). V lost 2 bases and J lost 5; bases outside the gene matches: 4. CDR3 size: 14 residues. Variable domain in full (rest from reference TRBV7-9 and TRBJ1-1): DTGVSQNPRHKITKRGQNVTFRCDPISEHNRLYWYRQTLGQGPEFLTYFQNEAQLEKSRLLSDRFSAERPKGSFSTLEIQRTEQGDSAMYLCASSLQGAGTEAFFGQGTRLTVV.

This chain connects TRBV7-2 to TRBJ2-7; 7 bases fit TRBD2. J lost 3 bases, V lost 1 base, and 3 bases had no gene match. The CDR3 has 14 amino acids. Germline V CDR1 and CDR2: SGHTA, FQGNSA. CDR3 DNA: TGTGCCAGCAGCTTAGGGCCGGGGGGCTACGAGCAGTACTTC. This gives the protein CASSLGPGGYEQYF.

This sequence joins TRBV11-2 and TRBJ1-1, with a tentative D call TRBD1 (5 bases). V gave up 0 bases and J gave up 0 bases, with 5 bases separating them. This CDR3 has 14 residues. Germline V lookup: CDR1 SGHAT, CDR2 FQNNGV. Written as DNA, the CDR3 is TGTGCCAGCAGCTTAGAACAGGTGAACACTGAAGCTTTCTTT. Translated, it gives CASSLEQVNTEAFF.

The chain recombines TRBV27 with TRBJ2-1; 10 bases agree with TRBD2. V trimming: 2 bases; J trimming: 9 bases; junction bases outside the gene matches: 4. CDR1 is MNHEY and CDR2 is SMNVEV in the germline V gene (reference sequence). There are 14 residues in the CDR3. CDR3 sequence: CASSLLAGVGEQFF. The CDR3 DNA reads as TGTGCCAGCAGTTTACTAGCGGGAGTTGGTGAGCAGTTCTTC.

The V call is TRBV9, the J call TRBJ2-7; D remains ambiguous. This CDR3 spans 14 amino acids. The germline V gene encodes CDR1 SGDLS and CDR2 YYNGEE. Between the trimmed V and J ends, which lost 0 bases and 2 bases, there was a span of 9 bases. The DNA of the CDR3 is TGTGCCAGCAGCGTAGGTCAGGTTACCTACGAGCAGTACTTC. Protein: CASSVGQVTYEQYF.

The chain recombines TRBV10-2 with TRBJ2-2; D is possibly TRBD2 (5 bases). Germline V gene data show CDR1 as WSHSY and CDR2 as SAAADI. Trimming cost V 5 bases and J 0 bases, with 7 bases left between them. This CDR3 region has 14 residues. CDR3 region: CASSPGANTGELFF. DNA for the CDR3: TGCGCCAGCAGTCCCGGGGCGAACACCGGGGAGCTGTTTTTT.